Shown below are 13 T cell receptor beta chains from a single sample sequenced in a study of CD8 T cells in ankylosing spondylitis. TCRdb ran MiXCR on the 5' RACE reads and lists one entry per CDR3 protein. The data contain more than 150,000 distinct CDR3 sequences, more than 9% of them singletons. Sequencing input: blood, either unsorted or a sorted T cell fraction (not recorded which). The origin of the receptors is a male donor with ankylosing spondylitis or in good health (not recorded which).

The chain has TRBV11-2 and TRBJ2-2; 7 bases match TRBD1. V was pared by 5 bases and J by 5 bases, with 8 bases of the junction left unmatched. Germline loops: CDR1 SGHAT, CDR2 FQNNGV. The CDR3 extends over 15 amino acids. The CDR3 loop is CASSLDRVSTGELFF. CDR3 in DNA: TGTGCCAGCAGCCTTGACAGGGTTTCGACCGGGGAGCTGTTTTTT.

This clonotype showed up just a few times. V is TRBV7-2 and J is TRBJ2-1; perhaps TRBD1 as D (6 bases). Germline-derived CDR1 and CDR2 are SGHTA and FQGNSA. The CDR3 has 15 residues. With 2 bases removed from V and 7 bases from J, the gap between germline ends came to 15 bases. CDR3 residues: CASSLNGGRVNEQFF. The CDR3 DNA is TGTGCCAGCAGCTTAAATGGGGGCAGGGTGAATGAGCAGTTCTTC.

The V call is TRBV12-3 or TRBV12-4, the J call TRBJ2-7, with D hard to call. The CDR3 is made up of 13 amino acids. V dropped 3 bases and J dropped 2 bases, with 8 bases sitting between them. DNA for the CDR3: TGTGCCAGCAGTTTCTACAGCCCCTACGAGCAGTACTTC. Residues: CASSFYSPYEQYF.

The chain is built from TRBV11-2 and TRBJ2-2, with TRBD2 identical over 11 bases. This CDR3 has 16 amino acids. V was clipped by 5 bases and J by 1 base; unmatched bases: 3. Germline-derived CDR1 and CDR2 are SGHAT and FQNNGV. CDR3 DNA sequence: TGTGCCAGCAGCCTTAGCGGGGGGGGGAACACCGGGGAGCTGTTTTTT. It codes for CASSLSGGGNTGELFF.

This clonotype has a handful of counts. The chain employs TRBV10-3 and TRBJ1-5, with D unresolved. The V and J ends lost 4 bases and 0 bases respectively, with 7 bases between them. The CDR3 is 14 residues long. Germline V CDR1 and CDR2: ENHRY, SYGVKD. For the CDR3, the DNA is TGTGCCATCAGTGGACTGGCTAGCAATCAGCCCCAGCATTTT. This codes for CAISGLASNQPQHF.

This clonotype was recorded once. V usage is TRBV3-1 and J usage is TRBJ2-1; unclear D gene. Trimming shortened V by 4 bases and J by 4 bases, and 14 bases separated the two germline ends. Germline V gene lookup returns CDR1 LGHDT and CDR2 YNNKEL (reference sequence). This CDR3 region has 15 residues. DNA of the CDR3: TGTGCCAGCAGCCGCTCCAGGTCGGCTTACAATGAGCAGTTCTTC. It yields the protein CASSRSRSAYNEQFF.

This clonotype has ten or more counts. This rearrangement joins TRBV19 to TRBJ1-6; perhaps TRBD1 as D (6 bases). CDR3 length: 15 amino acids. Germline V lookup: CDR1 LNHDA, CDR2 SQIVND (reference sequence). V shed 8 bases and J shed 7 bases, with 18 bases lying between them. CDR3 DNA sequence: TGTGCCAGTCGGATTCCGGGGGCACCCAATTCACCCCTCCACTTT. Translated: CASRIPGAPNSPLHF.

The table lists this clonotype with many counts. The CDR3 here is CSARDMRQYNEQFF. The CDR3 nucleotides are TGCAGTGCTAGAGATATGAGACAGTACAATGAGCAGTTCTTC. The chain carries TRBV20-1 and TRBJ2-1; D possibly corresponds to TRBD1 (5 bases). The CDR3 covers 14 residues. Trimming pared 0 bases from V and 4 bases from J, leaving 10 bases between. CDR1 and CDR2 (germline): DFQATT, SNEGSKA (reference sequence).

Ten or more counts support this clonotype. The J gene is TRBJ2-2, the V gene TRBV29-1; 9 bases map to TRBD1. CDR3 length: 16 residues. Germline values: CDR1 SQVTM, CDR2 ANQGSEA. V gave up 4 bases and J gave up 8 bases; unmatched junction bases: 14. The CDR3 loop is CSVGDTGTGTKGELFF. The CDR3 region has the DNA TGCAGCGTTGGGGATACCGGGACAGGGACTAAAGGGGAGCTGTTTTTT.

The table lists this clonotype with a few counts. The V and J genes are TRBV5-1 and TRBJ2-5; 8 bases align to TRBD2. Germline assignment: CDR1 SGHRS and CDR2 YFSETQ. The CDR3 has 15 amino acids. Trimming removed 2 bases from V and 4 bases from J; junction bases left unmatched: 7. The CDR3 spells CASSFTGTRTETQYF. The CDR3 DNA reads as TGCGCCAGCAGCTTCACCGGGACTAGGACAGAGACCCAGTACTTC.

This clonotype was picked up many times. V is TRBV3-1 and J is TRBJ2-5; tentatively, D is TRBD2 (6 bases). CDR1 is LGHDT, CDR2 YNNKEL, per germline (reference sequence). Between the trimmed V and J ends, which lost 4 bases and 4 bases, there was a span of 16 bases. The CDR3 has 15 amino acids. CDR3 sequence (DNA): TGTGCCAGCAGCCCCCCGGGCGGGACCGTAGAGACCCAGTACTTC. Protein product: CASSPPGGTVETQYF.

This clonotype came up many times. The chain recombines TRBV5-5 with TRBJ1-3, with D uncertain. There are 15 residues in the CDR3. The germline V gene has CDR1 SGHKS and CDR2 YYEKEE (reference sequence). Trimming took 0 bases from V and 0 from J, leaving 7 bases between them. CDR3 DNA: TGTGCCAGCAGCTTGGGGTTATTCTCTGGAAACACCATATATTTT. Its translation is CASSLGLFSGNTIYF.

This clonotype was seen at least ten times. The rearrangement uses TRBV4-3 and TRBJ2-7; D gene uncertain. Trimming shortened V by 0 bases and J by 1 base, and 10 bases separated the two germline ends. CDR1 and CDR2 from the germline V gene are LGHNA and YSLEER. CDR3 length equals 15 residues. CDR3 nucleotides: TGCGCCAGCAGCCAAGATTACGCATCGTCCTACGAGCAGTACTTC. Protein product: CASSQDYASSYEQYF.